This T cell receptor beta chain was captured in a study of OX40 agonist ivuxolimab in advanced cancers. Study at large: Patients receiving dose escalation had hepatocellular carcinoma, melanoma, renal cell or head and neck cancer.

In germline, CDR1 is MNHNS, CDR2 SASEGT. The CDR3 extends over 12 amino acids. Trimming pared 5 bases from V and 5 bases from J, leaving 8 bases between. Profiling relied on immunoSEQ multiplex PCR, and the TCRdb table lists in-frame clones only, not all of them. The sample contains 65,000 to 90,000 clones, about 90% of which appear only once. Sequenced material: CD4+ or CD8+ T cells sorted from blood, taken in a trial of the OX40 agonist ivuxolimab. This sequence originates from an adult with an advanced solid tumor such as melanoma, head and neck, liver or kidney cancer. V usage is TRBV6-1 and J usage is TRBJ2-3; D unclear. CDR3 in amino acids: CASSLSEDTQYF. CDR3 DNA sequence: TGTGCCAGCAGTCTCTCAGAAGATACGCAGTATTTT.